This TCR beta chain is drawn from a study of T cell responses to AZD1222 COVID-19 vaccine. Study-wide points: Sampling that yielded the repertoires occurred only after the peak T cell response. The donor group comprised mostly white British people and more females; the analysis possibly underestimated clonal diversity. Baseline seropositives among AZD1222 recipients totaled only five to seven. Reportedly, nearly half the spike-specific TCRs target unmutated variant regions.

Note on this clone: What it binds is not known.

The CDR3 runs to 16 residues. V lost 2 bases to trimming and J lost 3 bases; unmatched junction nucleotides: 6. Germline V gene lookup returns CDR1 MNHEY and CDR2 SVGEGT. The protocol was immunoSEQ multiplex PCR, while the TCRdb copy is restricted to in-frame clones and leaves out a portion. Among 150,000 to 190,000 clones listed, about 85% were seen once. The sequencing here drew on peripheral blood, taken after recovery from COVID-19. The TCR comes from an adult who had recovered from COVID-19. The chain couples TRBV6-2 or TRBV6-3 to TRBJ2-7, with 11 positions matching TRBD2. The CDR3 sequence: CASSYGITSGGYEQYF. The CDR3 DNA reads TGTGCCAGCAGTTACGGGATAACTAGCGGGGGCTACGAGCAGTACTTC.